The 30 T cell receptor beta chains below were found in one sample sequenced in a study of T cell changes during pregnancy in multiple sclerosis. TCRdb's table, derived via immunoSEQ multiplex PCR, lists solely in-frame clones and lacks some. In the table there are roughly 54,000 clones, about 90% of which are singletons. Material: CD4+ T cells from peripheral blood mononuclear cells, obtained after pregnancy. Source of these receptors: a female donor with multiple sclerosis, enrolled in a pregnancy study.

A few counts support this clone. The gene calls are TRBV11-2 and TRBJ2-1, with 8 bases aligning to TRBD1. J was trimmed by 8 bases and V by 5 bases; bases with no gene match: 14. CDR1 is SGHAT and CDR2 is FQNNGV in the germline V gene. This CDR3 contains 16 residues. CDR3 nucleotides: TGTGCCAGCAGCCCCCGGACAGGGATGGTGGGCCATGAGCAGTTCTTC. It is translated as CASSPRTGMVGHEQFF.

The CDR3 sequence: CASSLAPAEDTQYF. The DNA of the CDR3 is TGTGCCAGCAGTTTAGCCCCTGCGGAAGATACGCAGTATTTT. This chain links TRBV6-5 with TRBJ2-3; D uncertain. CDR1 and CDR2 (germline): MNHEY, SVGAGI. CDR3 length equals 14 residues. The V end was cut by 4 bases, the J end by 5 bases, with 13 bases between.

CDR3 residues: CASSLDRGREQYF. CDR3 nucleotides: TGTGCCAGCAGCTTAGACAGGGGGCGCGAGCAGTACTTC. This sequence joins TRBV7-3 and TRBJ2-7, with 10 bases matching TRBD1. Germline V gene data show CDR1 as SGHTA and CDR2 as FQGTGA. The trim removed 2 bases at V and 6 bases at J, leaving 1 base unmatched. The CDR3 spans 13 residues.

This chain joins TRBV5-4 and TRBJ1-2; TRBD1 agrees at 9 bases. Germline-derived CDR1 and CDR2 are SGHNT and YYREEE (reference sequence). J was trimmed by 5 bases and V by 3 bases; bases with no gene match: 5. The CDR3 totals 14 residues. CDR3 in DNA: TGTGCCAGCAGCTCAGGGACAGGGAGGTATGGCTACACCTTC. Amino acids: CASSSGTGRYGYTF.

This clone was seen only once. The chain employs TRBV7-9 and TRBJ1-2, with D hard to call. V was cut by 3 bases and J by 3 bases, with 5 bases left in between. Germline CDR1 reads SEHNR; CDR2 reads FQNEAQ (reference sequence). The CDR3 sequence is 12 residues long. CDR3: CASSFVDYGYTF. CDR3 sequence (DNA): TGTGCCAGCAGCTTCGTCGACTATGGCTACACCTTC. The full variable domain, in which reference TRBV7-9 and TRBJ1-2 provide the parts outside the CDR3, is DTGVSQNPRHKITKRGQNVTFRCDPISEHNRLYWYRQTLGQGPEFLTYFQNEAQLEKSRLLSDRFSAERPKGSFSTLEIQRTEQGDSAMYLCASSFVDYGYTFGSGTRLTVV.

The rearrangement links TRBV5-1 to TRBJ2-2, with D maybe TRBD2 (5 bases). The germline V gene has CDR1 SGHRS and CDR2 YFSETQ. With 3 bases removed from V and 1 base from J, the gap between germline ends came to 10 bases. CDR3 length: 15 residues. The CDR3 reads CASSWGSGNTGELFF. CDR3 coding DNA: TGCGCCAGCAGCTGGGGAAGCGGGAACACCGGGGAGCTGTTTTTT.

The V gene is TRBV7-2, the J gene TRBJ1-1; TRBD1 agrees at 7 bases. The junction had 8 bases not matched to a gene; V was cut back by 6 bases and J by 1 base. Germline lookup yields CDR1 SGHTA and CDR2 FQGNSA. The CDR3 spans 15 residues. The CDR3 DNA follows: TGTGCCAGCAGTTATAGACAGGGCCCGAACACTGAAGCTTTCTTT. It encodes CASSYRQGPNTEAFF.

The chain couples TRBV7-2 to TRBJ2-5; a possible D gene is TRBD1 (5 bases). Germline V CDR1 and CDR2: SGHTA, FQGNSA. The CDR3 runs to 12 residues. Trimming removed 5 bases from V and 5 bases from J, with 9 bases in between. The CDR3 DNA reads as TGTGCCAGCAGCATGCAGGGTGAGACCCAGTACTTC. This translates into CASSMQGETQYF.

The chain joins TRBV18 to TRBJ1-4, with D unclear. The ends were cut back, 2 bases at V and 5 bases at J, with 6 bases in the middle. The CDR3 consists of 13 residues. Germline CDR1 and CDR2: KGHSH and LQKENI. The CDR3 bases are TGTGCCAGCTCACCATTGGAGAATGAAAAACTGTTTTTT. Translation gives CASSPLENEKLFF. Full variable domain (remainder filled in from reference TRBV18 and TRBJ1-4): NAGVMQNPRHLVRRRGQEARLRCSPMKGHSHVYWYRQLPEEGLKFMVYLQKENIIDESGMPKERFSAEFPKEGPSILRIQQVVRGDSAAYFCASSPLENEKLFFGSGTQLSVL.

CDR3 sequence reads: CASSLSSGTGGGYTF. CDR3 nucleotides: TGTGCCAGCAGCTTATCTTCCGGGACAGGGGGTGGCTACACCTTC. The V call is TRBV5-5, the J call TRBJ1-2; TRBD1 matches at 11 bases. The ends lost 2 bases at V and 7 bases at J; junction bases unmatched: 7. CDR1 and CDR2 from the germline V gene are SGHKS and YYEKEE (reference sequence). There are 15 residues in the CDR3. Supplemented by reference TRBV5-5 and TRBJ1-2, the full variable domain reads DAGVTQSPTHLIKTRGQQVTLRCSPISGHKSVSWYQQVLGQGPQFIFQYYEKEERGRGNFPDRFSARQFPNYSSELNVNALLLGDSALYLCASSLSSGTGGGYTFGSGTRLTVV.

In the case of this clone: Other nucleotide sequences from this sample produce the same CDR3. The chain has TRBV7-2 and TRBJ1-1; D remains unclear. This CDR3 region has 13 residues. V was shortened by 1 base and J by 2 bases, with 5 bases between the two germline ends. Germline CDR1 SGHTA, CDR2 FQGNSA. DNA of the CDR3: TGTGCCAGCAGCTTAGGACAAAACACTGAAGCTTTCTTT. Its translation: CASSLGQNTEAFF.

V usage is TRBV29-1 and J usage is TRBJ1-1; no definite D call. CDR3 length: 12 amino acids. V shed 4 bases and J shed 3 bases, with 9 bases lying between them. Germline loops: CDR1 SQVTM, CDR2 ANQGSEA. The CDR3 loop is CSVGEDYTEAFF. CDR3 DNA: TGCAGCGTTGGTGAGGATTACACTGAAGCTTTCTTT.

The CDR3 protein is CASSYEISSYEQYF. In DNA form, the CDR3 reads TGTGCCAGCAGTTACGAGATTTCCTCCTACGAGCAGTACTTC. The rearrangement joins TRBV6-5 to TRBJ2-7; D is undetermined. This CDR3 has 14 residues. Germline values: CDR1 MNHEY, CDR2 SVGAGI. V lost 2 bases to trimming and J lost 0 bases, with 8 bases between them.

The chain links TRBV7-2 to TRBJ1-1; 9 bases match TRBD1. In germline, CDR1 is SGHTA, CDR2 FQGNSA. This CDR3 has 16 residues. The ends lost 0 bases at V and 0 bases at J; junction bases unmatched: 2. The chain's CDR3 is CASSLAGTGLNTEAFF. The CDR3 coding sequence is TGTGCCAGCAGCTTAGCGGGGACAGGGTTGAACACTGAAGCTTTCTTT.

CDR3 sequence: CATAGGGAIQYF. The DNA of the CDR3 is TGTGCCACAGCTGGCGGGGGGGCTATTCAGTACTTC. The chain combines TRBV30 with TRBJ2-4, with 9 bases identical to TRBD2. CDR1 and CDR2 (germline): GTSNPN, SVGIG (reference sequence). The CDR3 has 12 amino acids. Trimming took 8 bases from V and 10 from J; bases not matched to a gene: 9.

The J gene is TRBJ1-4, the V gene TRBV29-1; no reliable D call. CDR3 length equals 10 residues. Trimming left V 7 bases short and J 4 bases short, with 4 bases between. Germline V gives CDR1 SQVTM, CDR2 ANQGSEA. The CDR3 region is CSAHNEKLFF. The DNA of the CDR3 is TGCAGCGCCCATAATGAAAAACTGTTTTTT.

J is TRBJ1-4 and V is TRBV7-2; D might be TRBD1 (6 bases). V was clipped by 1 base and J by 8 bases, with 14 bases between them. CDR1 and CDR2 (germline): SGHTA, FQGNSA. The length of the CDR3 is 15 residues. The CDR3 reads CASSLDGGAREKLFF. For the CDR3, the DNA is TGTGCCAGCAGCTTAGACGGGGGGGCGAGGGAAAAACTGTTTTTT.

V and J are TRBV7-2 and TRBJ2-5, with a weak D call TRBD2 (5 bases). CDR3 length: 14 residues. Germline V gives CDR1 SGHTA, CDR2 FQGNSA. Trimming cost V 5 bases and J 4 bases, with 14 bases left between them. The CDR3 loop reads CASSQAGARETQYF. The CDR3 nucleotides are TGTGCCAGCAGCCAGGCGGGCGCCAGAGAGACCCAGTACTTC.

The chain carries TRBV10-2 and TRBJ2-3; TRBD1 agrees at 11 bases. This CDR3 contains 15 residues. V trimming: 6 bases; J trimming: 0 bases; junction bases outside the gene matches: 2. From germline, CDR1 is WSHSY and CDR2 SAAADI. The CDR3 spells CASRDRGHSTDTQYF. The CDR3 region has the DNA TGCGCCAGCAGGGACAGGGGGCATAGCACAGATACGCAGTATTTT.

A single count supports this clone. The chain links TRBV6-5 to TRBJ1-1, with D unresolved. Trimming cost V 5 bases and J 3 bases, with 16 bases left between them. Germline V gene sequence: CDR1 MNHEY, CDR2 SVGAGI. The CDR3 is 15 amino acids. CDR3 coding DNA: TGTGCCAGCAGTCGCTCTCCCATTGCGGACACTGAAGCTTTCTTT. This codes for CASSRSPIADTEAFF.

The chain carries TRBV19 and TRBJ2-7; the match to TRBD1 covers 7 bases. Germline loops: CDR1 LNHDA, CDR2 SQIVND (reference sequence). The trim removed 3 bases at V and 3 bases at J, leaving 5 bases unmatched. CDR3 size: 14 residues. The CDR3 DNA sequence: TGTGCCAGTAGTATTGGACAGGTGAACTACGAGCAGTACTTC. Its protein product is CASSIGQVNYEQYF.

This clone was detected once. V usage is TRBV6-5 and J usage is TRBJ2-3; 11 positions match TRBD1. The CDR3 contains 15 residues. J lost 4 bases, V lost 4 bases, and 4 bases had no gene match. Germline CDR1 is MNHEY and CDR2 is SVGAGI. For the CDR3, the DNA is TGTGCCAGCAGTTGGACAGGGGGCGCAGCAGATACGCAGTATTTT. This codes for CASSWTGGAADTQYF.

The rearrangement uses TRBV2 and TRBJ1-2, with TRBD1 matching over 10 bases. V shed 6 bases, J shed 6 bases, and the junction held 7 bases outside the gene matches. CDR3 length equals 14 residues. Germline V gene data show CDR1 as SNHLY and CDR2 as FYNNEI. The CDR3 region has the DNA TGTGCCAGCAGCTATTCGACAGGGGGCGATGGCTACACCTTC. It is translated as CASSYSTGGDGYTF.

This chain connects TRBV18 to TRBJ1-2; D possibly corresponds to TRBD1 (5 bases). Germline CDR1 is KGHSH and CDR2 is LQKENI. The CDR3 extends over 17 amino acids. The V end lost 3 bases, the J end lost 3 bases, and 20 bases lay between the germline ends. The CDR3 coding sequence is TGTGCCAGCTCACCCCCACAAATGTGGGGGGTCGACTATGGCTACACCTTC. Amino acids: CASSPPQMWGVDYGYTF.

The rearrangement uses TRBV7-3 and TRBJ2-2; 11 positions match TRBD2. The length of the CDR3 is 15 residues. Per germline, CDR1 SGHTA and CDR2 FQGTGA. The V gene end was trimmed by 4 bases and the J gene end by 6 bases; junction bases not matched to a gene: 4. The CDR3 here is CASSSLAGGAGELFF. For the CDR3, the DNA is TGTGCCAGCAGCTCGCTAGCGGGGGGCGCCGGGGAGCTGTTTTTT. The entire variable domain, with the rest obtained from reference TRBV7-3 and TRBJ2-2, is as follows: GAGVSQTPSNKVTEKGKYVELRCDPISGHTALYWYRQSLGQGPEFLIYFQGTGAADDSGLPNDRFFAVRPEGSVSTLKIQRTERGDSAVYLCASSSLAGGAGELFFGEGSRLTVL.

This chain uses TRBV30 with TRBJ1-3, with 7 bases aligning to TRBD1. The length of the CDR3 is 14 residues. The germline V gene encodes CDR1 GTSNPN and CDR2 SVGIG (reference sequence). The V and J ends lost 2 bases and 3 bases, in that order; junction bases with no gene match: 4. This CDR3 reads CAWSKGDSGNTIYF. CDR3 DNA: TGTGCCTGGAGTAAGGGGGACAGTGGAAACACCATATATTTT.

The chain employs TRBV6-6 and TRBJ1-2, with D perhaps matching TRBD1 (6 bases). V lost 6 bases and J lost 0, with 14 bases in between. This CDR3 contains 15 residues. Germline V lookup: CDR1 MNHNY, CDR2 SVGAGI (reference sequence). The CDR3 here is CASSPDRTPNYGYTF. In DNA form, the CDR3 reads TGTGCCAGCAGCCCCGACAGGACCCCTAACTATGGCTACACCTTC.

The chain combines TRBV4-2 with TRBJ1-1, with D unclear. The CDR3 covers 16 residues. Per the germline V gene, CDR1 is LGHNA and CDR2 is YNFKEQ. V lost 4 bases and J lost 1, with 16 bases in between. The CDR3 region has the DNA TGTGCCAGCAGCCCGTCCGTAGCCCGGGGGAACACTGAAGCTTTCTTT. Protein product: CASSPSVARGNTEAFF.

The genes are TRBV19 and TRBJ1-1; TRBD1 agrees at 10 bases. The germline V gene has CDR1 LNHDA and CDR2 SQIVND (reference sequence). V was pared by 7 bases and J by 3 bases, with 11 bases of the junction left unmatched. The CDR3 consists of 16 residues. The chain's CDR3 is CASTLPRGTGDTEAFF. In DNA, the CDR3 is TGTGCCAGTACTCTTCCCAGAGGGACAGGGGACACTGAAGCTTTCTTT.

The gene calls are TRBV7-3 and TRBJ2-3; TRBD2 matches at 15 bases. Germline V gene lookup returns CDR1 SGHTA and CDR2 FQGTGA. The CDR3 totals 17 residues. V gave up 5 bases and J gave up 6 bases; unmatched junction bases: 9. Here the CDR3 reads CASSPPGLAGGRDTQYF. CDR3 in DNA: TGTGCCAGCAGCCCGCCCGGACTAGCGGGGGGGAGGGATACGCAGTATTTT.